This T cell receptor beta chain stems from a study of tumor-infiltrating lymphocytes in localized non-small cell lung cancer. Study summary: The cohort mixed smokers and never-smokers, several histologies, and some post-neoadjuvant-chemotherapy samples. Overall study results and limits: Only some patients had TCR sequencing, depending on available tissue. Compared with uninvolved lung, tumors showed higher T cell infiltration by TCRbeta sequencing. No link was found between tumor T-cell fraction and recurrence-free survival.

Worth noting for this clone: The target antigen is unknown.

Sequencing was performed with immunoSEQ multiplex PCR; in TCRdb, only in-frame clones are kept and a portion is missing. This sample has 16,000 or so clones; roughly 76% occur once, and the top ten carry more than 3.5%. CDR1 and CDR2 from the germline V gene are GTSNPN and SVGIG (reference sequence). This CDR3 region has 14 residues. V was trimmed by 3 bases and J by 3 bases, leaving 12 bases between them. Sequencing was performed on lung tumor tissue. The gene calls are TRBV30 and TRBJ2-1, with D hard to call. The sequence was collected from a human donor with non-small cell lung cancer. CDR3 DNA sequence: TGTGCCTGGAGCGGTGGGATAAGCTACAATGAGCAGTTCTTC. It specifies CAWSGGISYNEQFF.